This entry concerns a single T cell receptor (beta chain). The record originates from a study of technical replicates of blood from a few donors. Assay: immunoSEQ multiplex PCR; the TCRdb copy retains only in-frame clones and omits some. The data show around 13,000 clones, around 81% seen once. V lost 3 bases and J 4 bases, leaving 14 bases between the germline ends. CDR1 is MNHNS, CDR2 SASEGT, per germline. This CDR3 is 15 amino acids long. J is TRBJ2-3 and V is TRBV6-1; D uncertain. The clonotype was recovered from a human donor in good health. Sequenced sample: PBMCs. The CDR3 coding sequence is TGTGCCAGCAGTGAGAGTGGCAGGCTCGCAGATACGCAGTATTTT. It translates to CASSESGRLADTQYF.